This TCR beta chain was observed in a study of blood T cell repertoires in COVID-19. The V gene's germline CDR1 is MGHDK and CDR2 SYGVNS. Germline trimming cut 4 bases from V and 0 bases from J; bases unmatched to any gene: 9. This CDR3 comprises 17 residues. Profiling relied on immunoSEQ multiplex PCR, and the TCRdb table lists in-frame clones only, not all of them. The data show roughly 260,000 clones, with about 91% seen just once and around 2.5% held by the top ten. Enrollment of patients from Seattle took place during active infection, with longitudinal follow-up. This clone appeared once. The V and J genes are TRBV25-1 and TRBJ2-5, with 9 bases fitting TRBD1. This clonotype was sampled from a person aged 18-30 years with COVID-19, enrolled during active disease. Sequencing was performed on peripheral blood. The CDR3 DNA follows: TGTGCCAGCAGTGCCGATAGACAGGGGGGTAACCAAGAGACCCAGTACTTC. This gives the protein CASSADRQGGNQETQYF.